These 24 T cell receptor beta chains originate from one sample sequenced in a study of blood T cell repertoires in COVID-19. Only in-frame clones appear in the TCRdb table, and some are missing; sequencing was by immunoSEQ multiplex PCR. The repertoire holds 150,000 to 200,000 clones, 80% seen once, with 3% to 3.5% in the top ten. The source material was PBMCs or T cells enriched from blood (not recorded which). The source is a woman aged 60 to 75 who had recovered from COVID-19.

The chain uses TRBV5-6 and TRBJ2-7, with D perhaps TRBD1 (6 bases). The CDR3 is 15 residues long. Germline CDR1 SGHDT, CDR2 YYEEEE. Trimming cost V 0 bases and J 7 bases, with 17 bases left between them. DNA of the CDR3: TGTGCCAGCAGCTTGGTGGGGGCGCGGATTGGTGAGCAGTACTTC. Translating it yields CASSLVGARIGEQYF. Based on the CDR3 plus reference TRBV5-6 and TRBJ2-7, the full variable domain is DAGVTQSPTHLIKTRGQQVTLRCSPKSGHDTVSWYQQALGQGPQFIFQYYEEEERQRGNFPDRFSGHQFPNYSSELNVNALLLGDSALYLCASSLVGARIGEQYFGPGTRLTVT.

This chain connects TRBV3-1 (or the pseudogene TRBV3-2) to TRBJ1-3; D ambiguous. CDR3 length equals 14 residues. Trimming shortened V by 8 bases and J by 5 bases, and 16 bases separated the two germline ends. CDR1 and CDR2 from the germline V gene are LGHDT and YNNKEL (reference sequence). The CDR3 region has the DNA TGTGCCAGCGGGCACGGAGGACGTCGAAACACCATATATTTT. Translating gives CASGHGGRRNTIYF.

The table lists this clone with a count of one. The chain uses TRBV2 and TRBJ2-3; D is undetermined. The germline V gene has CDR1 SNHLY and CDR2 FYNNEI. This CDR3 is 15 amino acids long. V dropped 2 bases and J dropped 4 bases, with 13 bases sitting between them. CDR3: CASSEQRLSADTQYF. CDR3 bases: TGTGCCAGCAGTGAACAGCGCCTCTCAGCAGATACGCAGTATTTT.

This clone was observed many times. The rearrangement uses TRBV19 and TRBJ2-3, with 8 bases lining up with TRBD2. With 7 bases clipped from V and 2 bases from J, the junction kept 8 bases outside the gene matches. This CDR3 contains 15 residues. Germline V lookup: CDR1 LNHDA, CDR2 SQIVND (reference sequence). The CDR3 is CASTPAGAYTDTQYF. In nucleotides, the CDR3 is TGTGCCAGTACCCCAGCGGGGGCTTACACAGATACGCAGTATTTT.

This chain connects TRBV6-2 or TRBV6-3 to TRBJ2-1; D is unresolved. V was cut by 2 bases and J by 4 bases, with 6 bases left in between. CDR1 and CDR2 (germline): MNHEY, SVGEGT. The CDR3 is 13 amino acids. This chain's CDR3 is CASSYQVYNEQFF. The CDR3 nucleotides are TGTGCCAGCAGTTACCAGGTTTACAATGAGCAGTTCTTC.

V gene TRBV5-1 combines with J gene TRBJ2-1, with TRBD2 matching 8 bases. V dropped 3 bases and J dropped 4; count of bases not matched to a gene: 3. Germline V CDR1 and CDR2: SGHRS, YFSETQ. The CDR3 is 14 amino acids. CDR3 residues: CASSYSGVYNEQFF. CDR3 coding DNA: TGCGCCAGCAGCTATAGCGGGGTTTACAATGAGCAGTTCTTC.

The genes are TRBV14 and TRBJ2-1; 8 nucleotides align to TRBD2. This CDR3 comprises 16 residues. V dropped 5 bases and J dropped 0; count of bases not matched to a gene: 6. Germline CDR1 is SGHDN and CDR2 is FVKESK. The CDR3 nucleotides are TGTGCCAGCAGCAGCCGCGGGGGGTACTCCTACAATGAGCAGTTCTTC. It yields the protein CASSSRGGYSYNEQFF.

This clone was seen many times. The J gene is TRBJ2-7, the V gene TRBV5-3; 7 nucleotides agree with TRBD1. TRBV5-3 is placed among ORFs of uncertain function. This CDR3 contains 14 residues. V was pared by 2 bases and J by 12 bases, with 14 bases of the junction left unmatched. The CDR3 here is CARSFDRATHLGYF. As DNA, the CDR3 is TGTGCCAGAAGCTTCGACAGGGCTACCCATTTAGGGTACTTC.

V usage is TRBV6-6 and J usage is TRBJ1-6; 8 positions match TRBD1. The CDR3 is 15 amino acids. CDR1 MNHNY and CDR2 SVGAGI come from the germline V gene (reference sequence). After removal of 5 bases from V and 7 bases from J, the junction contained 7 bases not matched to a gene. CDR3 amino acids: CASSGTTGANSPLHF. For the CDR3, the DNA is TGTGCCAGCAGTGGAACGACAGGGGCCAATTCACCCCTCCACTTT.

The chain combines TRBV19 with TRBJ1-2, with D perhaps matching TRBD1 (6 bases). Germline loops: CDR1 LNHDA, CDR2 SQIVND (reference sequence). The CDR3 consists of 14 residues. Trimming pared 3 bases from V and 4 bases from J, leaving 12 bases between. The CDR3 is CASSIGDRIYGYTF. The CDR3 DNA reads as TGTGCCAGTAGTATCGGCGACAGGATCTATGGCTACACCTTC.

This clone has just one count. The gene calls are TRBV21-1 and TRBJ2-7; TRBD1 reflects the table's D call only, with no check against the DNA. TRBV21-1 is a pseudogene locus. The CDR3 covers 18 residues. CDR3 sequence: CASSKARRPGQGIYEQYF. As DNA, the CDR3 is TGTGCCAGCAGCAAAGCTCGCCGTCCTGGACAGGGCATCTACGAGCAGTACTTC.

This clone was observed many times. CDR3 in DNA: TGTGCCAGCGGAGCCTACGAGCAGTACTTC. Its protein product is CASGAYEQYF. The V and J genes are TRBV2 and TRBJ2-7; D is unclear. V was shortened by 8 bases and J by 2 bases, with 4 bases between the two germline ends. This CDR3 contains 10 residues. Germline CDR1 and CDR2: SNHLY and FYNNEI. Based on the CDR3 plus reference TRBV2 and TRBJ2-7, the full variable domain is EPEVTQTPSHQVTQMGQEVILRCVPISNHLYFYWYRQILGQKVEFLVSFYNNEISEKSEIFDDQFSVERPDGSNFTLKIRSTKLEDSAMYFCASGAYEQYFGPGTRLTVT.

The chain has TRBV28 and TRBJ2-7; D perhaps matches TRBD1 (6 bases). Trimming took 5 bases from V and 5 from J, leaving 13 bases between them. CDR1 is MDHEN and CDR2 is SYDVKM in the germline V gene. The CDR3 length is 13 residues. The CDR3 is CASSLGQTDEQYF. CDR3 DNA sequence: TGTGCCAGCAGTCTAGGACAGACCGACGAGCAGTACTTC.

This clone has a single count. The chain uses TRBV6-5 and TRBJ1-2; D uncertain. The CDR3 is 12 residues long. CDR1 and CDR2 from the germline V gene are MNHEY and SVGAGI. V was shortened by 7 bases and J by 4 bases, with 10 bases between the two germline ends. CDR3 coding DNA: TGTGCCAGCACTAGGGAGGGCTATGGCTACACCTTC. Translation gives CASTREGYGYTF.

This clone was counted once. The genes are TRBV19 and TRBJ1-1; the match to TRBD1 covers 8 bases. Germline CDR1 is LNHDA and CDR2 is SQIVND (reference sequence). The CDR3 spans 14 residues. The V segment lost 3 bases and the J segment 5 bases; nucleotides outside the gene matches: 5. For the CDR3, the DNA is TGTGCCAGTAGTATGGCAGGGGGCAGGACTGAAGCTTTCTTT. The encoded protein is CASSMAGGRTEAFF.

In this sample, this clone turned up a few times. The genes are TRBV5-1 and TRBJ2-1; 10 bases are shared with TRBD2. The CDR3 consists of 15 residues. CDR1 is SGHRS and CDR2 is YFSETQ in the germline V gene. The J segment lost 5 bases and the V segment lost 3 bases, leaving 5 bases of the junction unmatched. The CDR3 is CASSSVAGGDNEQFF. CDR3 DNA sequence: TGCGCCAGCAGCTCAGTAGCGGGGGGCGACAATGAGCAGTTCTTC.

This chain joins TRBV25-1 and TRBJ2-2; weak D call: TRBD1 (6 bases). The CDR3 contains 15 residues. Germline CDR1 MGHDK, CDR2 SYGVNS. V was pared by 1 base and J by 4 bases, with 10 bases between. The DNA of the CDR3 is TGTGCCAGCAGTGAATTTGGGGGCCTCACCGGGGAGCTGTTTTTT. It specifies CASSEFGGLTGELFF.

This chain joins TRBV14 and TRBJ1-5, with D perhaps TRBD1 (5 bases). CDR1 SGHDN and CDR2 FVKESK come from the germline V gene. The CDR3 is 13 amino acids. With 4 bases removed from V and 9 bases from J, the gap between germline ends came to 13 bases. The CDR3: CASSLGRGGPQHF. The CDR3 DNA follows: TGTGCCAGCAGCCTTGGACGGGGGGGGCCCCAGCATTTT.

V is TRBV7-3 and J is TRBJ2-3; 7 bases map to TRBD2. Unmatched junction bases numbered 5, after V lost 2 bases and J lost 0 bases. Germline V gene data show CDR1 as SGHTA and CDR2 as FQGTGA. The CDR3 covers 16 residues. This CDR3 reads CASSLLAALSTDTQYF. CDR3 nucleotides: TGTGCCAGCAGCTTACTAGCGGCCCTTAGCACAGATACGCAGTATTTT.

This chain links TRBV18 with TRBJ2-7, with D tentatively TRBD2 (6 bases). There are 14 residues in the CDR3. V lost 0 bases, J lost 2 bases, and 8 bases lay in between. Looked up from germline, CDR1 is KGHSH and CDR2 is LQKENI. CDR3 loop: CASSPPGGAYEQYF. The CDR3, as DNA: TGTGCCAGCTCACCACCGGGAGGAGCCTACGAGCAGTACTTC. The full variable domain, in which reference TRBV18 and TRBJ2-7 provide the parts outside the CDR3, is NAGVMQNPRHLVRRRGQEARLRCSPMKGHSHVYWYRQLPEEGLKFMVYLQKENIIDESGMPKERFSAEFPKEGPSILRIQQVVRGDSAAYFCASSPPGGAYEQYFGPGTRLTVT.

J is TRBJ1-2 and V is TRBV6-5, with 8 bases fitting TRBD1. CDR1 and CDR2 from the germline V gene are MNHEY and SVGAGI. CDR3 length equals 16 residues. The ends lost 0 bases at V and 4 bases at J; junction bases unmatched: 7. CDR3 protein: CASSYSTRGPGYGYTF. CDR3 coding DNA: TGTGCCAGCAGTTACTCGACCAGGGGGCCGGGCTATGGCTACACCTTC.

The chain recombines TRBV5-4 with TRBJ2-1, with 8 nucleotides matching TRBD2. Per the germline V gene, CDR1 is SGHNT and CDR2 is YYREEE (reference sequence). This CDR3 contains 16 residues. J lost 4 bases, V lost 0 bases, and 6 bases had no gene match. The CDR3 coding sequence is TGTGCCAGCAGCTTGGGAGGGGCGGGGGGATACAATGAGCAGTTCTTC. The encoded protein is CASSLGGAGGYNEQFF. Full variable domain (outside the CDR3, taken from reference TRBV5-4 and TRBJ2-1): ETGVTQSPTHLIKTRGQQVTLRCSSQSGHNTVSWYQQALGQGPQFIFQYYREEENGRGNFPPRFSGLQFPNYSSELNVNALELDDSALYLCASSLGGAGGYNEQFFGPGTRLTVL.

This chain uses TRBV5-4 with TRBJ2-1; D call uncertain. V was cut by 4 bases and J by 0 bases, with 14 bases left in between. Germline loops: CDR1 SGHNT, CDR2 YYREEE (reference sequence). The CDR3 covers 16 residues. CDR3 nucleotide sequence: TGTGCCAGCAGCCCAGACTCTCAGAGCTCCTACAATGAGCAGTTCTTC. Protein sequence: CASSPDSQSSYNEQFF.

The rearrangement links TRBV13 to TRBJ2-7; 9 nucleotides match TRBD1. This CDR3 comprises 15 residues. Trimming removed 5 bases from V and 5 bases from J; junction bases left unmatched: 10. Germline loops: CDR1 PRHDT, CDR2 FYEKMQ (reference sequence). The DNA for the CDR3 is TGTGCCAGCAGCCGCCTGGGACAGGGTATTAACGAGCAGTACTTC. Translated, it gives CASSRLGQGINEQYF.